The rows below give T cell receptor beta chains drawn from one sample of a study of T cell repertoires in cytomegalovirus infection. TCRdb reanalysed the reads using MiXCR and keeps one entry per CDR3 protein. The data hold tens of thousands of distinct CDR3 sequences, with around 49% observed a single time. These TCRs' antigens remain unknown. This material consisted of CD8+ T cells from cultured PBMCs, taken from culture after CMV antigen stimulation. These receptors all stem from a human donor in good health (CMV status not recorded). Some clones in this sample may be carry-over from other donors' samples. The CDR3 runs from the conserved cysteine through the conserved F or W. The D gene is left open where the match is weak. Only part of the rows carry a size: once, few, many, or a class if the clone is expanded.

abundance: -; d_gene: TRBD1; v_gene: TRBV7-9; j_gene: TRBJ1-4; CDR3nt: TGTGCCAGCAGCCGGGCCCAGGGGGGAAGTGAAAAACTGTTTTTT; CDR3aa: CASSRAQGGSEKLFF
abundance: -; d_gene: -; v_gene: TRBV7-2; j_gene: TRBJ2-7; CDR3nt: TGTGCCAGCAGCTCATACGGACAGCTCTACGAGCAGTACTTC; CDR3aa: CASSSYGQLYEQYF
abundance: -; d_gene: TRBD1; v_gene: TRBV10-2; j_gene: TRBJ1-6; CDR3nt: TGCGCCAGCGCGACAGGGCTAGGCCTTTCACCCCTCCACTTT; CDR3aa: CASATGLGLSPLHF
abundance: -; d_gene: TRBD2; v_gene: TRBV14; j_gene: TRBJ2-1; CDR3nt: TGTGCCAGCAGCCTACTTGGACTAGCGGGATTAGCTGAGCAGTTCTTC; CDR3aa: CASSLLGLAGLAEQFF
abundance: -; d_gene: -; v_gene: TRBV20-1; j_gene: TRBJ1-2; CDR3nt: TGCAGTGCTAGAGACACCTCTTGGGGGGTGTCAGGGGACTATGGCTACACCTTC; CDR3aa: CSARDTSWGVSGDYGYTF
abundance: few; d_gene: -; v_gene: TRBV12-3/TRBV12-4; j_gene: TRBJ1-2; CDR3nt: TGTGCCAGCACCCCGGACTTTCAGGGGTATGGCTACACCTTC; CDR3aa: CASTPDFQGYGYTF
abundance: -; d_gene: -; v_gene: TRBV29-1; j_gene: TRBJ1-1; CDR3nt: TGCAGCGCCCCTTTCAGAGGTATTGGGCTTGAAGCTTTCTTT; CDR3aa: CSAPFRGIGLEAFF
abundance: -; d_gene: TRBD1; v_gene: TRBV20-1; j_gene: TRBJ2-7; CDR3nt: TGCAGTGCTAGAGATTCGAACAGGGGTGTTTACGAGCAGTACTTC; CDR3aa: CSARDSNRGVYEQYF
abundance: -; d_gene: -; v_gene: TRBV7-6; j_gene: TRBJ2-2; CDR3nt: TGTGCCAGCAGCTTCCCGACCGACACAAGGGAGCTGTTTTTT; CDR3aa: CASSFPTDTRELFF
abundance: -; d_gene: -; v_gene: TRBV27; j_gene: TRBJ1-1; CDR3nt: TGTGCCAGCAGTTTAAGACGGACGAACACTGAAGCTTTCTTT; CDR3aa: CASSLRRTNTEAFF
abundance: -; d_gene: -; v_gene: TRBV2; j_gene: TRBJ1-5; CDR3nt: TGTGCCAGCAGTGAAGCTGGGCAGGGGTTCCGAAATAGCAATCAGCCCCAGCATTTT; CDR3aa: CASSEAGQGFRNSNQPQHF
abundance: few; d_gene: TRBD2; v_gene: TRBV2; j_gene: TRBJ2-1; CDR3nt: TGTGCCAGCAGTGACCCCGGGACTAGGGGCCATGAGCAGTTCTTC; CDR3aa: CASSDPGTRGHEQFF
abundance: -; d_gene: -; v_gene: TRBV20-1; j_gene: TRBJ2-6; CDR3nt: TGCAGTGGAGAGGGACCCGGGGCCAACGTCCTGACTTTC; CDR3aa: CSGEGPGANVLTF
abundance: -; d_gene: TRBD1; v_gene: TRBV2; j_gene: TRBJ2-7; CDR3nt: TGTGCCAGCACCCCCGGAGAGGGGGCTCCATTGGGAGAGCAGTACTTC; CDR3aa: CASTPGEGAPLGEQYF
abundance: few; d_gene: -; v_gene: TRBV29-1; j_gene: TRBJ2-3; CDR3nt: TGCAGCGGGGGTTCGGGACGGGCCACAGATACGCAGTATTTT; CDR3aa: CSGGSGRATDTQYF
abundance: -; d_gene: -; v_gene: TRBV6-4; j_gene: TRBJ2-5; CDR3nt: TGTGCCAGCAACGACCCGGGGGAGCCATGGGAGACCCAGTACTTC; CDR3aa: CASNDPGEPWETQYF
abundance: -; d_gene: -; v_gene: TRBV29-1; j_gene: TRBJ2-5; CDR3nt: TGCAGCGTTGAAGTATCGCAGGGAGGAGAGACCCAGTACTTC; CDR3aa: CSVEVSQGGETQYF
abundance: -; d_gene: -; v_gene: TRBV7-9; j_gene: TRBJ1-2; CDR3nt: TGTGCCAGCAGCTTAGGACGGGACTTCGGGGGCTATGGCTACACCTTC; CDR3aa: CASSLGRDFGGYGYTF
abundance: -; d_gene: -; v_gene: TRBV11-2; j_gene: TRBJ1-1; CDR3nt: TGTGCCAGCAGCCAGGCGGGGGGTATGAACACTGAAGCTTTCTTT; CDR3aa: CASSQAGGMNTEAFF
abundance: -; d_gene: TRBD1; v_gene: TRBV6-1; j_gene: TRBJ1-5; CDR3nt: TGTGCCAGCAGTGCTGACAGGGTGGATCAGCCCCAGCATTTT; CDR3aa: CASSADRVDQPQHF
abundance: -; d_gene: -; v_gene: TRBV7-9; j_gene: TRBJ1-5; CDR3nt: TGTGCCAGCAGCCCCCGGGACGGTAGCAATCAGCCCCAGCATTTT; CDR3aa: CASSPRDGSNQPQHF
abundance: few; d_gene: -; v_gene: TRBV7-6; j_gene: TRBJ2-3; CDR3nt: TGTGCCAGCAGCTTAGCCGGGGGACTCATTCCCGCTAGCACAGATACGCAGTATTTT; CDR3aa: CASSLAGGLIPASTDTQYF
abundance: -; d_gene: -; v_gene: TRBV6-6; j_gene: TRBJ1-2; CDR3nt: TGTGCCAGCAGTGAGCCGGTTGGGGTAGAGGGCTACACCTTC; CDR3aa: CASSEPVGVEGYTF
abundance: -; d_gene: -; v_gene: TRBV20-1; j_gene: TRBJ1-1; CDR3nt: TGCAGTGCTAGTCGGCGGACGGTGGCGAACACTGAAGCTTTCTTT; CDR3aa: CSASRRTVANTEAFF
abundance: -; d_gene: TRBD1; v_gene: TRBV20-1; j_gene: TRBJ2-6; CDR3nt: TGCAGTGCTAGAGATTTACGGACAGGGATGTATGGGGCCAACGTCCTGACTTTC; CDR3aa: CSARDLRTGMYGANVLTF
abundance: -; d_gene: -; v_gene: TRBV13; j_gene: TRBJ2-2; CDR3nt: TGTGCCAGCAGGATGGTCACCGACGAGCTGTTTTTT; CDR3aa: CASRMVTDELFF
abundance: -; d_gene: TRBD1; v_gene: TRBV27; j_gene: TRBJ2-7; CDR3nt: TGTGCCAACACCGTAAGACATTCCAACAAGGTAGGACAGGGAAACGAGCAGTACTTC; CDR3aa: CANTVRHSNKVGQGNEQYF
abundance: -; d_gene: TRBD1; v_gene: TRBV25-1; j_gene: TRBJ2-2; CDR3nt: TGTGCCAGCATTGATCAGGGGGATGTCGGGGAGCTGTTTTTT; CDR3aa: CASIDQGDVGELFF
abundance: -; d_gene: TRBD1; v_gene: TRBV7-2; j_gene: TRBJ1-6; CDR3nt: TGTGCCAGCAGCTTAGCGCCGACAGGGATCTCCTTTAATTCACCCCTCCACTTT; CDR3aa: CASSLAPTGISFNSPLHF
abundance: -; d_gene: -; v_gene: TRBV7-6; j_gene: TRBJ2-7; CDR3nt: TGTGCCAGCAGCCTGGGGGGCAGCGCGGTAAGAGGCGAGCAGTACTTC; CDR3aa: CASSLGGSAVRGEQYF
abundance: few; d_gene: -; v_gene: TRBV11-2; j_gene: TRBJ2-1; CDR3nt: TGTGCCAGCAGTAGAGGTTTGGGCTCCTACAATGAGCAGTTCTTC; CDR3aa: CASSRGLGSYNEQFF
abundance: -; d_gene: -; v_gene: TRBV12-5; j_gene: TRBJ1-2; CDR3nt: TGTGCTAGTGCCCCCGGGGGCCTGGAGGACTATGGCTACACCTTC; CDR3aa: CASAPGGLEDYGYTF
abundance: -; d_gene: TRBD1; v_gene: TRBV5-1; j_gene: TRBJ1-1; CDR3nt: TGCGCCAGCAGCCTGCCGGGACAGGCGGGCACTGAAGCTTTCTTT; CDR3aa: CASSLPGQAGTEAFF
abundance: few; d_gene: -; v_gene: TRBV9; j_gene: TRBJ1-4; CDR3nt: TGTGCCAGCAGCGCGGAGCGGGGAAAACTGTTTTTT; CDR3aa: CASSAERGKLFF
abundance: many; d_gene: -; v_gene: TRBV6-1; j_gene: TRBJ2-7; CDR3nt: TGTGCCAGCAGAGAACGACAGATCTACGAGCAGTACTTC; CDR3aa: CASRERQIYEQYF
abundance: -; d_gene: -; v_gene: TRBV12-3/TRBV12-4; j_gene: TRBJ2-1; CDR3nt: TGTGCCAGCAGTCCAACCGGGACACCCTACAATGAGCAGTTCTTC; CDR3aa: CASSPTGTPYNEQFF
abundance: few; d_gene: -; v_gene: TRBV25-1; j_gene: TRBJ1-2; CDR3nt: TGTGCCAGCAGTGCAGAGAACTATGGCTACACCTTC; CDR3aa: CASSAENYGYTF
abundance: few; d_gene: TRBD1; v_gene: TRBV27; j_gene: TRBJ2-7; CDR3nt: TGTGCCAGCAGTTTGTCAGGGGGCTTCAACGAGCAGTACTTC; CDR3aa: CASSLSGGFNEQYF
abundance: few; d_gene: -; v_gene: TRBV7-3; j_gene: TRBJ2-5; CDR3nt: TGTGCCAGCAGCCCAACCGGGCCTGGGGAGACCCAGTACTTC; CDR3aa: CASSPTGPGETQYF
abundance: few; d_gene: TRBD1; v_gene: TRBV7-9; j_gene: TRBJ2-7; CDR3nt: TGTGCCAGCGGTCACAGGGGTCGTTGGGAGCAGTACTTC; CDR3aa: CASGHRGRWEQYF
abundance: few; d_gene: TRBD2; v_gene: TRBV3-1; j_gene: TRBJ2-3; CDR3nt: TGTGCCAGCAGCCAGACCTTGACTAGCGGAGTCACAGATACGCAGTATTTT; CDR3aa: CASSQTLTSGVTDTQYF
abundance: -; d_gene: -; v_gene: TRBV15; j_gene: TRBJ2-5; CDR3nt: TGTGCCACCAGCAGACCACCCGAGGGCCGGGGAGAGACCCAGTACTTC; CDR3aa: CATSRPPEGRGETQYF
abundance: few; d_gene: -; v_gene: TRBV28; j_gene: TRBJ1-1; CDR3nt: TGTGCCAGCAGTTTACAGGGTTACACTGAAGCTTTCTTT; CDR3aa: CASSLQGYTEAFF
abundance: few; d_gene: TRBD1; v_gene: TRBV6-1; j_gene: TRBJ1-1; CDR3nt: TGTGCCAGCAGTACTACCGACAGGGTGAACACTGAAGCTTTCTTT; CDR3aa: CASSTTDRVNTEAFF
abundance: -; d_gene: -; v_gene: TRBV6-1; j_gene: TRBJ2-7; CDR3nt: TGTGCCACCCTAGACAGGACGGCTCCTCTCTACGAGCAGTACTTC; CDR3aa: CATLDRTAPLYEQYF
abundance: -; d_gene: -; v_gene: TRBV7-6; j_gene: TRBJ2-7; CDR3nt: TGTGCCAGCAGCACAACCCGGACCTACGAGCAGTACTTC; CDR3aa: CASSTTRTYEQYF
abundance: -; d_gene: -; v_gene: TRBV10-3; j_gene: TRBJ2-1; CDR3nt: TGTGCCATATGTCAGGGGTGGGGAAATGAGCAGTTCTTC; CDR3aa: CAICQGWGNEQFF
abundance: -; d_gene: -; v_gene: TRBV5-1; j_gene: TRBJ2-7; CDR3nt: TGCGCCAGCAGCTTGTCGCAGGGACCCTACGAGCAGTACTTC; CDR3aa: CASSLSQGPYEQYF